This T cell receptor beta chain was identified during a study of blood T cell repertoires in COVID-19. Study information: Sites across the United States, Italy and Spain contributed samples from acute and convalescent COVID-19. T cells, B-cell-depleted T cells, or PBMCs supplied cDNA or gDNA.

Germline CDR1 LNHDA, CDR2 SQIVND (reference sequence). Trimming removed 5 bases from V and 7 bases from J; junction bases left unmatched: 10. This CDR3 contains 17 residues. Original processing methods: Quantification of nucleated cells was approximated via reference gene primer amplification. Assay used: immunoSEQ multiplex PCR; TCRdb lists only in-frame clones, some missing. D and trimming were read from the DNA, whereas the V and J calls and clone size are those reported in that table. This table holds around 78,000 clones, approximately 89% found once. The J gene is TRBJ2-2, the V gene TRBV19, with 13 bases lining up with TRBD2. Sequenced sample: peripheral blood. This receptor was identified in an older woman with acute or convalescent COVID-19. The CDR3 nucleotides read TGTGCCAGTAGTTACTCGGGACTAGCGGGGTTTGGCGGGGAGCTGTTTTTT. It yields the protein CASSYSGLAGFGGELFF.